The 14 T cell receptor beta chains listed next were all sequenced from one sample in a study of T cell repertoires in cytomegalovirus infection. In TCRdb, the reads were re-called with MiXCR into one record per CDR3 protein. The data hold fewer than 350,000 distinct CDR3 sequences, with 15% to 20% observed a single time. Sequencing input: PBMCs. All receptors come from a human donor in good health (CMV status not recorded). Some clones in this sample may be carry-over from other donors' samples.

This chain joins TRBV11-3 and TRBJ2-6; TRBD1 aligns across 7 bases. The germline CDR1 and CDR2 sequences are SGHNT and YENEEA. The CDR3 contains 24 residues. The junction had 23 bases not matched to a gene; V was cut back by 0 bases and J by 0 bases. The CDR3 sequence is CASSLDHLSYGRTGHYSGANVLTF. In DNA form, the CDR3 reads TGTGCCAGCAGCTTAGACCACCTTTCTTATGGACGGACAGGCCACTACTCTGGGGCCAACGTCCTGACTTTC.

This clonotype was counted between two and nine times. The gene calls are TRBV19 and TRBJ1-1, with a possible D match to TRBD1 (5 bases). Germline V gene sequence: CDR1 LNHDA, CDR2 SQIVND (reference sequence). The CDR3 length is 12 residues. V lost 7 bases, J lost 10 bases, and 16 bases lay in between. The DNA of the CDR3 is TGTGCCAGTAAATATGAGGCAGGGACAGCTTTCTTT. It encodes CASKYEAGTAFF.

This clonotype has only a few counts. The CDR3 spells CASSLVGGGSAFF. In nucleotides, the CDR3 is TGTGCCAGCAGTTTAGTGGGAGGGGGCTCAGCTTTCTTT. The chain joins TRBV27 to TRBJ1-1, with TRBD1 matching over 7 bases. The V segment lost 2 bases and the J segment 10 bases; nucleotides outside the gene matches: 7. Looked up from germline, CDR1 is MNHEY and CDR2 is SMNVEV (reference sequence). The CDR3 runs 13 residues.

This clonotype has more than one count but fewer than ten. The CDR3 nucleotides read TGTGCCAGCAGTCAGGGACAGGGGCTATTTCAGCCCCAGCATTTT. This codes for CASSQGQGLFQPQHF. This chain joins TRBV28 and TRBJ1-5; 10 nucleotides line up with TRBD1. V lost 5 bases, J lost 6 bases, and 7 bases stayed unmatched. Germline CDR1 is MDHEN and CDR2 is SYDVKM. CDR3 size: 15 residues.

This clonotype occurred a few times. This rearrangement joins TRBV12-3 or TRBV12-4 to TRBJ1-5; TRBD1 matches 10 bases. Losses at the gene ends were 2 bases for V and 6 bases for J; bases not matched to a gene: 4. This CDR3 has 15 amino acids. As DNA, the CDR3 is TGTGCCAGCAGTTTAAGACAGGGGGCCAGTCAGCCCCAGCATTTT. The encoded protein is CASSLRQGASQPQHF.

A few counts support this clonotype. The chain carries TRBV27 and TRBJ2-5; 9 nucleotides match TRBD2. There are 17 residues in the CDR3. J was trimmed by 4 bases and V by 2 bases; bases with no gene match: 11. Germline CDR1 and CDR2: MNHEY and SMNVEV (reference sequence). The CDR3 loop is CASSLLASGGPGETQYF. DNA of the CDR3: TGTGCCAGCAGTTTACTTGCGAGCGGGGGGCCGGGAGAGACCCAGTACTTC.

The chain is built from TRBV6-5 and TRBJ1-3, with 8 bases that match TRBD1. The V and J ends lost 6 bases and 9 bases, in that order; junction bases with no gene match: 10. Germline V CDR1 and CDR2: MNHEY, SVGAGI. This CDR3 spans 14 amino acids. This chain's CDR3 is CASSPGTGDSTIYF. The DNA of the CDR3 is TGTGCCAGCAGCCCCGGGACAGGCGACAGCACCATATATTTT.

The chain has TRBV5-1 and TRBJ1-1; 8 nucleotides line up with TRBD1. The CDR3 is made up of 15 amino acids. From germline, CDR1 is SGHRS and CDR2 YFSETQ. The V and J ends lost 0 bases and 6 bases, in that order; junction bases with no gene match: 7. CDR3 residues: CASSLAAGGGSEAFF. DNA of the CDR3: TGCGCCAGCAGCTTGGCTGCAGGGGGCGGGTCTGAAGCTTTCTTT.

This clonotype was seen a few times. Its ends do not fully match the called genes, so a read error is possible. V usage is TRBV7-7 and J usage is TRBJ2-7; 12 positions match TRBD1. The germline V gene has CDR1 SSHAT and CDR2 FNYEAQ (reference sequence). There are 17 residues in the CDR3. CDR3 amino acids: CASSLGGAGTGGHEQYF. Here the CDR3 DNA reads TGTGCTAGCAGCTTGGGGGGAGCCGGGACAGGGGGCCACGAGCAGTACTTC.

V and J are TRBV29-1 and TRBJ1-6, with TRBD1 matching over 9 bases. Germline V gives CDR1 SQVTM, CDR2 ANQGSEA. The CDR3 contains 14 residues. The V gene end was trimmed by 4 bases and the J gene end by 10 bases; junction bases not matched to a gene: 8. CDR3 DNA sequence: TGCAGCGTTGGAGAGGGACAGGGAATCTCACCCCTCCACTTT. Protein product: CSVGEGQGISPLHF.

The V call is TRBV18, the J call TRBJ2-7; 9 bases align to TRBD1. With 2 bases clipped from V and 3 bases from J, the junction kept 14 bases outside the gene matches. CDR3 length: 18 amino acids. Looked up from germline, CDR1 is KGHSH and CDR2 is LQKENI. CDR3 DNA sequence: TGTGCCAGCTCACCAGAGACGGGACAGGGACCGTTTGGCTACGAGCAGTACTTC. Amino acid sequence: CASSPETGQGPFGYEQYF.

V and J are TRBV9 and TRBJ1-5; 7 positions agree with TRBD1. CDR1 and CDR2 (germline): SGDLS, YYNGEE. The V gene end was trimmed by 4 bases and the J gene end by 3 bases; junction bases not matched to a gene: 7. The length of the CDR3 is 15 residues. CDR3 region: CASSQGGSYNQPQHF. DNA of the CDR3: TGTGCCAGCAGCCAGGGGGGGAGCTACAATCAGCCCCAGCATTTT.

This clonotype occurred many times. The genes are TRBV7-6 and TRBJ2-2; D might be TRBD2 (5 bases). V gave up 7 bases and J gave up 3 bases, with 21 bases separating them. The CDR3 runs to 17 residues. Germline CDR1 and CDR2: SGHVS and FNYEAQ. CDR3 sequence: CASTPSSLERYTGELFF. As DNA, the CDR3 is TGTGCCAGCACCCCCTCAAGCTTAGAGCGGTACACCGGGGAGCTGTTTTTT. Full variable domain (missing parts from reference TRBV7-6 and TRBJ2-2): GAGVSQSPRYKVTKRGQDVALRCDPISGHVSLYWYRQALGQGPEFLTYFNYEAQQDKSGLPNDRFSAERPEGSISTLTIQRTEQRDSAMYRCASTPSSLERYTGELFFGEGSRLTVL.

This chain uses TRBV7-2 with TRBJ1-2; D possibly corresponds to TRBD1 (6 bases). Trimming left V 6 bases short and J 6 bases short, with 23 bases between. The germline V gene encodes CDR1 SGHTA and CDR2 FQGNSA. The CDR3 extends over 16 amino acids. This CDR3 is CASSQYRQASFNGYTF. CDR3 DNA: TGTGCCAGCAGTCAATATCGACAGGCCTCCTTCAATGGCTACACCTTC.